This paragraph reports one TCR beta chain. The target antigen is unknown. This CDR3 is also generated by other DNA sequences in the sample. The method was immunoSEQ multiplex PCR; TCRdb's version includes in-frame clones alone and lacks a portion of them. This table has 600,000 or so clones, about 95% appearing once. CD45RO-negative cells were positively selected for CCR7, leaving out terminally differentiated effector memory CD45RA+ cells. This entry is derived from a study of shared clonotypes between healthy human individuals. Regarding the study as a whole: Some naive CD4 clonotypes, roughly 4.7%, turned up in common across several donors.

Trimming left V 6 bases short and J 1 base short, with 10 bases between. The CDR3 loop spans 14 amino acids. Germline V gives CDR1 MDHEN, CDR2 SYDVKM. The clonotype was recovered from a woman aged 25 to 39 in good health. The rearrangement links TRBV28 to TRBJ1-5, with D hard to call. Input material: naive CD8+ T cells sorted from blood. This chain's CDR3 is CASSSRGSNQPQHF. DNA for the CDR3: TGTGCCAGCAGCTCTCGGGGAAGCAATCAGCCCCAGCATTTT.